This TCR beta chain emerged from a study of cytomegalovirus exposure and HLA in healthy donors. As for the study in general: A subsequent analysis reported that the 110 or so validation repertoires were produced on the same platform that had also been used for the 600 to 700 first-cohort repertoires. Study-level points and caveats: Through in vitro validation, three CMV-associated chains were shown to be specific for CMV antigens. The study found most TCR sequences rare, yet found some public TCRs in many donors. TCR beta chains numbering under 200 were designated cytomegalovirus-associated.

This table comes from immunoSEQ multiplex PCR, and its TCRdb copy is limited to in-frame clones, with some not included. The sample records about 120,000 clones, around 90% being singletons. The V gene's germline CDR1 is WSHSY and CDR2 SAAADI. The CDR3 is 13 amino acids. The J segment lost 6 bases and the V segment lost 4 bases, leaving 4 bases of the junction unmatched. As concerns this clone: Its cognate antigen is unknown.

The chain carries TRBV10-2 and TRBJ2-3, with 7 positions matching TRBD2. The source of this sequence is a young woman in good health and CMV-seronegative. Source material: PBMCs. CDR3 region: CASSGTRGDTQYF. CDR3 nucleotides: TGCGCCAGCAGTGGGACTAGAGGGGATACGCAGTATTTT.